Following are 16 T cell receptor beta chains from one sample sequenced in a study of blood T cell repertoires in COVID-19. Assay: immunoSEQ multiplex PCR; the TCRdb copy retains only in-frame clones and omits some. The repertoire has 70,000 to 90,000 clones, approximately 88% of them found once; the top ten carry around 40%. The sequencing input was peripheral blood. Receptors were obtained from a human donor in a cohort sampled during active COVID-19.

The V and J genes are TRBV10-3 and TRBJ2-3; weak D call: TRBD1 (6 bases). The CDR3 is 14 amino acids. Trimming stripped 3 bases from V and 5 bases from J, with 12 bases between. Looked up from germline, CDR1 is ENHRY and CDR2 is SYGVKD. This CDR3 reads CAISEGGGIDTQYF. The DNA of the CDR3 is TGTGCCATCAGTGAAGGGGGTGGGATAGATACGCAGTATTTT.

The CDR3 coding sequence is TGTGCCAGCAGGGCTAGCGGGCGAGTCGAGCAGTACTTC. It is translated as CASRASGRVEQYF. The V gene is TRBV28, the J gene TRBJ2-7, with 8 bases that match TRBD2. CDR1 is MDHEN, CDR2 SYDVKM, per germline. V dropped 6 bases and J dropped 6; count of bases not matched to a gene: 7. CDR3 length: 13 residues.

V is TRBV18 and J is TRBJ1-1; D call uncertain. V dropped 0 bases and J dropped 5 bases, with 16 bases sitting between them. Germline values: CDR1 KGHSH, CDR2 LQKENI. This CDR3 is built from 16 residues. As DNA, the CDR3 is TGTGCCAGCTCACCACCGGGCAGATACACAATAACTGAAGCTTTCTTT. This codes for CASSPPGRYTITEAFF.

CDR3 residues: CASRFELTYEQYF. The CDR3 region has the DNA TGTGCCAGCAGGTTCGAGCTGACCTACGAGCAGTACTTC. The chain employs TRBV2 and TRBJ2-7; no clear D gene. Germline V gene sequence: CDR1 SNHLY, CDR2 FYNNEI. The germline V and J ends were trimmed by 6 bases and 2 bases, with 11 bases remaining between them. CDR3 size: 13 residues.

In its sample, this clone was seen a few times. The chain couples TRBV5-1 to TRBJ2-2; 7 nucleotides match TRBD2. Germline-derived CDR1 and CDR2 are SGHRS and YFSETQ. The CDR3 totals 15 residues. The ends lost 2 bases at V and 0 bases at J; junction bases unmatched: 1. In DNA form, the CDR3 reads TGCGCCAGCAGCTTAGCGGGGCCGAACACCGGGGAGCTGTTTTTT. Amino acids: CASSLAGPNTGELFF.

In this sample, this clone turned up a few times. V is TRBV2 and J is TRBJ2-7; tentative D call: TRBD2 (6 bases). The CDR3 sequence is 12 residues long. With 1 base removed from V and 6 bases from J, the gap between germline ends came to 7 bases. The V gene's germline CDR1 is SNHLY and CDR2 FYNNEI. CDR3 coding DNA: TGTGCCAGCAGTGAAGAGGGAGGCGAGCAGTACTTC. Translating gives CASSEEGGEQYF.

CDR3 residues: CASSSVAAGGAQYF. Here the CDR3 DNA reads TGTGCCAGCAGTTCCGTAGCCGCCGGGGGAGCGCAGTATTTT. The chain is built from TRBV6-2 or TRBV6-3 and TRBJ2-3; D may be TRBD2 (6 bases). CDR1 is MNHEY, CDR2 SVGEGT, per germline. Deletions cut 4 bases from V and 10 bases from J, with 18 bases between. CDR3 length: 14 residues.

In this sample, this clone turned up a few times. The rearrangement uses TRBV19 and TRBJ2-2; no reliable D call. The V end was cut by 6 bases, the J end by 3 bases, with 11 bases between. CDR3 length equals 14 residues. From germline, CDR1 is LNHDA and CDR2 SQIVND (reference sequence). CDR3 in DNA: TGTGCCAGTAGGAGGTTAATGGACACCGGGGAGCTGTTTTTT. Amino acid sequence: CASRRLMDTGELFF.

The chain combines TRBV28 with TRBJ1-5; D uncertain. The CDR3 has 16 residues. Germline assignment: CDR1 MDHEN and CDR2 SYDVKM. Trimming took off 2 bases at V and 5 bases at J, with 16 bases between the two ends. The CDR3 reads CASSLNGPGRHQPQHF. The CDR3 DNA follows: TGTGCCAGCAGTTTAAATGGTCCTGGGAGGCATCAGCCCCAGCATTTT.

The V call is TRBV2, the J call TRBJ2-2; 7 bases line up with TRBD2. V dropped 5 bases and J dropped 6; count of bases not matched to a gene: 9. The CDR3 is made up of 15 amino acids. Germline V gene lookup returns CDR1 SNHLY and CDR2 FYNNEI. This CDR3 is CASSSSLGGAGELFF. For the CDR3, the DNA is TGTGCCAGCAGTTCTTCTCTGGGGGGGGCCGGGGAGCTGTTTTTT.

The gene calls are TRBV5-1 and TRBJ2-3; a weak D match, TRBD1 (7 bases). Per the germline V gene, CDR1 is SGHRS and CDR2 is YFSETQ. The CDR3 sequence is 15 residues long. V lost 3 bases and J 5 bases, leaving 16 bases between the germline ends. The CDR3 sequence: CASSSEEGAGDTQYF. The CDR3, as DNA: TGCGCCAGCAGCTCCGAGGAGGGGGCAGGAGATACGCAGTATTTT. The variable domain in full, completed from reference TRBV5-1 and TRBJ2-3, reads KAGVTQTPRYLIKTRGQQVTLSCSPISGHRSVSWYQQTPGQGLQFLFEYFSETQRNKGNFPGRFSGRQFSNSRSEMNVSTLELGDSALYLCASSSEEGAGDTQYFGPGTRLTVL.

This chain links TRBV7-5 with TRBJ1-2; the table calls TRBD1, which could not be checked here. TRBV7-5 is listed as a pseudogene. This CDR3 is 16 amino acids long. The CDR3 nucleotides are TGTGCCAGAAGCTGCATTTGGACAGGGGTTAACTACGGCTACACCTTC. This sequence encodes CARSCIWTGVNYGYTF.

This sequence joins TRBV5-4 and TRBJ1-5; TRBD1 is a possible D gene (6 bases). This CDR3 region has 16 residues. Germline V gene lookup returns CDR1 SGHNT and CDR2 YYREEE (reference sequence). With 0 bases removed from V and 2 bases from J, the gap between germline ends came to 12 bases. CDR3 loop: CASSLGGQGGNQPQHF. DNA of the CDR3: TGTGCCAGCAGCTTGGGGGGGCAGGGCGGCAATCAGCCCCAGCATTTT.

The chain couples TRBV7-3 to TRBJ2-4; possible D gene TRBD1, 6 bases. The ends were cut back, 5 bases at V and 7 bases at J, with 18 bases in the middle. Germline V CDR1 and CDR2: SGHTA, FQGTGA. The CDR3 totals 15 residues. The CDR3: CASSIDPTRGNIQYF. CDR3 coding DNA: TGTGCCAGCAGCATCGACCCAACGAGGGGGAACATTCAGTACTTC.

The CDR3 region has the DNA TGTGCCACCAGCAGATACCCGGCGGGGTTGAGCACTGAAGCTTTCTTT. Translating it yields CATSRYPAGLSTEAFF. This chain links TRBV15 with TRBJ1-1, with D hard to call. CDR3 size: 16 residues. V was trimmed by 2 bases and J by 4 bases, leaving 17 bases between them. Germline loops: CDR1 LNHNV, CDR2 YYDKDF (reference sequence).

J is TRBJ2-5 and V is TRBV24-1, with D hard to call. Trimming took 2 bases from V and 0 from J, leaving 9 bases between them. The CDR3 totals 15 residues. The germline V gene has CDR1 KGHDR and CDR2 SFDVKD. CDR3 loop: CATSDSRVYQETQYF. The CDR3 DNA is TGTGCCACCAGTGATTCCCGGGTTTACCAAGAGACCCAGTACTTC.